This T cell receptor beta chain was obtained from a study of cytomegalovirus exposure and HLA in healthy donors. The CDR3 length is 16 residues. Trimming took off 2 bases at V and 4 bases at J, with 20 bases between the two ends. CDR1 is SQVTM, CDR2 ANQGSEA, per germline. Data came from immunoSEQ multiplex PCR; TCRdb stores just in-frame clones and leaves some out. The sample carries 110,000 to 150,000 clones, more than 85% recorded once. Donors came from a validation cohort of fewer than 150 subjects, distinct from the first 666-subject cohort. The chain employs TRBV29-1 and TRBJ1-2, with TRBD1 as a possible D gene (5 bases). The receptor's source is a man between 18 and 29 years old in good health and CMV-seronegative. Sequences were obtained from PBMCs. The CDR3 region has the DNA TGCAGCGTTGAATGGCCTGGGGCAGGGAGGCTCTATGGCTACACCTTC. Translated, it gives CSVEWPGAGRLYGYTF.